This T cell receptor (beta chain) was captured in a study of shared clonotypes between healthy human individuals. TCRdb's copy holds only in-frame clones and misses some; the assay was immunoSEQ multiplex PCR. Altogether 2 million to 3 million clones are present, 93% being singletons, with the ten largest covering around 0.37%. Germline V CDR1 and CDR2: SNHLY, FYNNEI. CDR3 length equals 14 residues. V shed 5 bases, J shed 6 bases, and the junction held 2 bases outside the gene matches. This clonotype was sampled from a man aged 18 to 29 in good health. Some clones in this sample may be carry-over from other donors' samples. The sample consisted of naive CD4+ T cells from PBMCs. Subset: CD45RA+ positively selected. The genes are TRBV2 and TRBJ2-5; 14 nucleotides align to TRBD2. This chain's CDR3 is CASSWTSGRQTQYF. CDR3 nucleotides: TGTGCCAGCAGTTGGACTAGCGGGAGGCAGACCCAGTACTTC.